This paragraph covers one T cell receptor beta chain sequence. No cognate antigen has been identified for it. The record has no base qualities; no much larger clone is one base away. The donors were healthy, HIV-negative adults with no recently reported acute infections or vaccinations. Every donor was a Caucasian adult living in Nashville, Tennessee, USA. CD4+ T cells were enriched by magnetic negative selection, after which naive cells were positively selected on CD45RA and the negative fraction was taken as the memory subset. Blood was collected by leukapheresis, and PBMCs were isolated by Ficoll-Histopaque density gradient centrifugation and then cryopreserved in liquid nitrogen vapor phase. Analytical flow cytometry was used to check the purity and quantity of each magnetically sorted T cell population. Each sorted fraction had its genomic DNA isolated and then quantified by UV absorbance on a Nanodrop 2000c.

The data belong to a study of shared clonotypes between healthy human individuals (TCRdb year 2020). As for the study more broadly: The cohort comprised a couple of women and a few men aged 18 to 49 years. To estimate repertoire size and how much clonotype sharing occurs between individuals, the study deeply sequenced the blood TCR repertoires of several healthy adults. Per donor, three plates each were used for CD4 naive and CD4 memory, two for CD8 naive, and one for CD8 memory. Libraries were prepared and TCR repertoires were sequenced by different laboratories using diverse techniques, in order to increase sequencing depth and limit assay-specific biases. Leukapheresis yielded between about 0.85 and 9.5 billion PBMCs per donor.

Broader findings and caveats from the paper: The genetic and exposure-history diversity represented was limited by the small number of donors. Clonotypes shared by all four sorted-subset donors showed higher generation probabilities than non-shared clonotypes. Only blood was sampled, and tissue TCR repertoires likely differ from those in blood. Based on pairwise subsampling, the degree of clonotype sharing among donors was expected to be affected by sequencing depth. Sharing across a few donors was observed for roughly 5.4% of naive CD4, around 3.5% of naive CD8, roughly 2.3% of memory CD4, and about 0.4% of memory CD8 clonotypes. Naive subsets generally had larger estimated clonotype richness than memory subsets. Even with the large sequencing depth, rarefaction of the sorted-subset datasets indicated that sequencing was incomplete.

Looking up the germline V gene yields CDR1 KGHSH and CDR2 LQKENI. Germline trimming: 3 bases from V, 11 bases from J; junction bases outside gene matches: 15. Including the terminal cysteine and phenylalanine, the CDR3 comprises 15 residues. This entry keeps only the CDR3 DNA: 45 bases, framed from base 1. Using the deep immunoSEQ assay, TCR CDR3 regions were amplified from genomic DNA by multiplex PCR. Extracted genomic DNA from each cell subset was distributed evenly across all wells of several immunoSEQ 96-well plates, and each plate was treated as a replicate. For sorted subsets, roughly 200 ng genomic DNA, equal to some 28,000 T cell genomes, was loaded into each replicate PCR. Purified libraries were quantified with a Qubit 3.0 fluorometer, sized on a Bioanalyzer 2100, and re-quantified with the KAPA Library Quantification kit. A separate single-read 150-cycle Illumina NextSeq 550 flow cell was used to sequence each immunoSEQ 96-well plate. In the original analysis: Because only junctional sequences without quality scores were contained in the immunoSEQ output, filtering matching that applied to full-length reads could not be performed. To assign V/J genes and CDR3, sequences were annotated against IMGT germline references using PyIR, a Python wrapper for IgBLAST v1.9. Reads were filtered out if the reads had weak V/J assignments (E-value above 1e-6), no CDR3, stop codons, out-of-frame junctions, or ambiguous translated residues. V3J clonotypes were defined as sequences sharing an identical inferred V gene, J gene, and CDR3 amino acid sequence. The percentage overlap between two repertoires was calculated by dividing the number of shared unique clonotypes by the size of the smaller repertoire. Repertoire richness was assessed with RTK rarefaction, the Chao1 estimator, and Recon v2.1 estimates of unobserved clonotypes. Generation probabilities were computed with OLGA for all TCRbeta clonotypes obtained by the gDNA method from four donors. The immuneACCESS repertoire file appears here via TCRdb, limited to in-frame rearrangements. These files lack a portion of the clones; in checked studies, under half of the deficit traces to unresolved V genes, and the cause of the others is not known. V, J and clone size reflect that table, while D and trimming were determined from the DNA. Across this sample there are about 2.4 million clones, with 93% seen only once. The ten largest clones take up 0.36% of the sample.

The V gene is TRBV18 and the J gene is TRBJ1-1; TRBD1 agrees with 7 junctional bases. The material sequenced was naive CD4+ T cells from PBMCs. The sample's cell subset or site, from its label and the paper: CD45RA+ positively selected. The source is a man aged 18 to 30 in good health. Some clones in this sample may be carry-over from other donors' samples. The nucleotides are TGTGCCAGCTCACCTACAGGGGCCCGCCTGAGGGGGGCTTTCTTT. Its translation reads: CASSPTGARLRGAFF.